The clone carrying this T cell receptor beta chain was found once. TCRdb's copy holds only in-frame clones and misses some; the assay was immunoSEQ multiplex PCR. The repertoire includes about 280,000 clones, 75% to 85% of them detected once, and about 5.1% sits in the top ten. The data belong to a study of blood T cell repertoires in COVID-19. Study background: Acute and convalescent COVID-19 samples came from the United States, Italy and Spain. T cells, B-cell-depleted T cells, or PBMCs supplied cDNA or gDNA.

The germline V gene has CDR1 LGHDT and CDR2 YNNKEL (reference sequence). The V and J ends lost 1 base and 2 bases respectively, with 22 bases between them. The CDR3 extends over 19 amino acids. Sequencing was carried out using peripheral blood. This TCR was sampled from a man between 50 and 59 years old with active or convalescent COVID-19. The chain combines TRBV3-1 (or the pseudogene TRBV3-2) with TRBJ2-3; D might be TRBD2 (7 bases). CDR3 sequence: CASSQGSRLGGLTTDTQYF. CDR3 in DNA: TGTGCCAGCAGCCAAGGTTCTAGACTCGGGGGGCTTACCACAGATACGCAGTATTTT.